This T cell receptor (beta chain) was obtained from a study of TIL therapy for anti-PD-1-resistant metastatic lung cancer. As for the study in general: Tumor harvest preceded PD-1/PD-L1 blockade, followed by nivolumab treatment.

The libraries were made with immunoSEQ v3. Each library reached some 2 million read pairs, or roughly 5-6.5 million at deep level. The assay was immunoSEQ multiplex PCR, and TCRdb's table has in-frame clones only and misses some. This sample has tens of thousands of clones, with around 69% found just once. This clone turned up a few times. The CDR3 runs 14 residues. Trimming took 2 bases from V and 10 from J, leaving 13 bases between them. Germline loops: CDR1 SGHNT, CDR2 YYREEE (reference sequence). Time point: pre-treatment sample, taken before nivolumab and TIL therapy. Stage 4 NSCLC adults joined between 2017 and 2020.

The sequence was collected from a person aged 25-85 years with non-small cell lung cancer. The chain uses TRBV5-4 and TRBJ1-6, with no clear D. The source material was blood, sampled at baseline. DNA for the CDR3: TGTGCCAGCAGCTTTAAGCGGGGTATGTCACCCCTCCACTTT. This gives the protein CASSFKRGMSPLHF.